Here is one T cell receptor beta chain with its context. Its antigen is unknown. The CDR3 has 14 residues. With V trimmed by 4 bases and J by 8 bases, 5 bases remained unmatched. Germline-derived CDR1 and CDR2 are SGHTA and FQGNSA. These data belong to a study of cytomegalovirus exposure and HLA in healthy donors. Study-wide results and caveats: By a later analysis, the bulk of CMV-associated TCR beta chains appeared HLA-restricted. Reportedly, TCR beta sequences accurately predicted HLA-A and HLA-B alleles in most subjects. Certain indistinguishable V segments, among them TRBV6-2 and TRBV6-3, were excluded.

PCR primers comprised 60 Vbeta and 13 Jbeta primers. Method: immunoSEQ multiplex PCR; TCRdb's copy keeps in-frame clones and lacks some. The sample shows about 160,000 clones, about 80% of them seen only once. Source material: PBMCs. The sequence came from a woman in her forties or fifties in good health and CMV-seronegative. V usage is TRBV7-2 and J usage is TRBJ1-4, with 9 bases aligning to TRBD1. The CDR3 reads CASSSLTGGEKLFF. The CDR3 region has the DNA TGTGCCAGCAGCTCCCTGACAGGGGGAGAAAAACTGTTTTTT.